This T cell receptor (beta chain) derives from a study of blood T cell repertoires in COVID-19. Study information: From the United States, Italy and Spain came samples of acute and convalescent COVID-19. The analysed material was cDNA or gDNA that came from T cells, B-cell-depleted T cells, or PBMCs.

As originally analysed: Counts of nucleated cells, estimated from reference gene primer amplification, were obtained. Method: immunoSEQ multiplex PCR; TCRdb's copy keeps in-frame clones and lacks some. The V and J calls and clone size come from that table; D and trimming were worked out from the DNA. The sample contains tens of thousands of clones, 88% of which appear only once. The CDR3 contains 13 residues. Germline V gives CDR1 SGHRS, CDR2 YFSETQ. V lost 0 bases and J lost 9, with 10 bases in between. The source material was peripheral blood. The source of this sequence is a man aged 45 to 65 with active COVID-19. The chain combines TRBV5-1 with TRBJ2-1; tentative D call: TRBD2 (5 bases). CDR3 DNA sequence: TGCGCCAGCAGCTTGGGGTTTGAGGGTGAGCAGTTCTTC. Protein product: CASSLGFEGEQFF.